This TCR beta chain was obtained from a study of glioma-infiltrating T cells after dendritic cell vaccination. Time point denoted: after dendritic cell vaccination, including at tumor progression/relapse. Study-level points and caveats: No direct clonality-survival link was found; a diverse polyclonal response may matter.

Notes on this clone: The antigen remains unidentified.

Using immunoSEQ multiplex PCR, the repertoire was profiled, and TCRdb retains in-frame clones only, with some absent. Here the sample spans 75,000 to 85,000 clones, roughly 91% being singletons. Sequencing was performed on blood, taken after dendritic cell vaccination. This receptor was taken from a human donor with glioblastoma.

The CDR3, as DNA: TGTGCCAGCACTTCGACAGGGGGCTACGAGCAGTACTTC. Translation gives CASTSTGGYEQYF. J is TRBJ2-7 and V is TRBV6-1, with 9 bases fitting TRBD1. CDR1 and CDR2 from the germline V gene are MNHNS and SASEGT. V dropped 7 bases and J dropped 3; count of bases not matched to a gene: 4. This CDR3 is 13 amino acids long.